This T cell receptor beta chain was identified during a study of STAT5B mutations in CD4+ large granular lymphocyte leukemia. Whole-study context: The CDR3 'QG' motif was associated with a particular HLA allele among healthy donors.

With regard to this clone: Its antigen remains unidentified.

The repertoire was sequenced with immunoSEQ multiplex PCR; TCRdb's copy has only in-frame clones and lacks some. Here the sample spans more than 25,000 clones, around 80% being singletons. Study-wide results and caveats: Top patient clones used TRBV06 genes more often: 8/27 versus 2/35 in controls. Without putative leukemic clones, patient CD4-sorted repertoires remained more clonal than healthy CD4+ repertoires.

V was clipped by 5 bases and J by 5 bases, with 15 bases between them. This CDR3 spans 14 amino acids. Germline lookup yields CDR1 SGHAT and CDR2 FQNNGV. The specimen was CD4+ T cells from blood buffy coats. J is TRBJ2-5 and V is TRBV11-2; TRBD2 is a possible D gene (5 bases). The sequence was obtained from a human donor in good health. The CDR3 protein is CASSERVGGETQYF. For the CDR3, the DNA is TGTGCCAGCAGCGAAAGGGTGGGCGGGGAGACCCAGTACTTC.